These 32 T cell receptor beta chains originate from one sample sequenced in a study of T cell responses to AZD1222 COVID-19 vaccine. Sequencing used immunoSEQ multiplex PCR; TCRdb keeps in-frame clones, though not all of them. Of about 99,000 clones listed, about 89% are singletons. Material: peripheral blood, obtained 28 days after the second dose of the MenACWY control vaccine. The receptors were gathered from an adult who received the MenACWY meningococcal vaccine as a control.

In this sample, this clone turned up a few times. The rearrangement joins TRBV4-2 to TRBJ2-7; 9 nucleotides match TRBD2. Per germline, CDR1 LGHNA and CDR2 YNFKEQ. The length of the CDR3 is 16 residues. V shed 0 bases, J shed 4 bases, and the junction held 7 bases outside the gene matches. As DNA, the CDR3 is TGTGCCAGCAGCCAAGATGGGAATAGCGGGGGATACGAGCAGTACTTC. It is translated as CASSQDGNSGGYEQYF.

The gene calls are TRBV5-8 and TRBJ2-5; D remains ambiguous. CDR1 SGHTS and CDR2 YDEGEE come from the germline V gene. Trimming pared 0 bases from V and 1 base from J, leaving 7 bases between. The CDR3 length is 14 residues. The CDR3 region has the DNA TGTGCCAGCAGCTTGGGTTGGCGCCAAGAGACCCAGTACTTC. Protein: CASSLGWRQETQYF.

The chain joins TRBV11-3 to TRBJ2-1, with no clear D. Germline V gene data show CDR1 as SGHNT and CDR2 as YENEEA. The V gene lost 1 base and the J gene lost 4 bases, with 8 bases spanning the gap. The CDR3 length is 14 residues. The CDR3 DNA sequence: TGTGCCAGCAGCTTAGGAGGATTATACAATGAGCAGTTCTTC. Its translation: CASSLGGLYNEQFF. The variable domain in full, with the rest retrieved from reference TRBV11-3 and TRBJ2-1, is EAGVVQSPRYKIIEKKQPVAFWCNPISGHNTLYWYLQNLGQGPELLIRYENEEAVDDSQLPKDRFSAERLKGVDSTLKIQPAELGDSAVYLCASSLGGLYNEQFFGPGTRLTVL.

The J gene is TRBJ2-7, the V gene TRBV28; D ambiguous. V was pared by 6 bases and J by 12 bases, with 18 bases between. The germline V gene encodes CDR1 MDHEN and CDR2 SYDVKM. This CDR3 is 12 amino acids long. CDR3 loop: CASSTRWAIWYF. The CDR3 DNA follows: TGTGCCAGCAGCACCCGGTGGGCAATCTGGTACTTC.

The gene calls are TRBV7-3 and TRBJ2-3; maybe TRBD1 (6 bases). The CDR3 is made up of 17 amino acids. Trimming cost V 6 bases and J 2 bases, with 21 bases left between them. In germline, CDR1 is SGHTA, CDR2 FQGTGA. CDR3 amino acids: CASRGGGLGVFTDTQYF. The CDR3, as DNA: TGTGCCAGCAGGGGTGGGGGCCTCGGTGTGTTCACAGATACGCAGTATTTT.

V gene TRBV29-1 combines with J gene TRBJ2-1, with D perhaps assigned TRBD1 or TRBD2 (6 bases each). The V end lost 6 bases, the J end lost 4 bases, and 16 bases lay between the germline ends. The CDR3 loop spans 14 amino acids. CDR1 is SQVTM and CDR2 is ANQGSEA in the germline V gene. The CDR3, as DNA: TGCAGCGTCCCAATTTGGGGGGCTTACAATGAGCAGTTCTTC. Translated: CSVPIWGAYNEQFF.

CDR3 nucleotide sequence: TGTGCCAGCAGACCTAGCGGGGGGGCCTCAGTAGATACGCAGTATTTT. It codes for CASRPSGGASVDTQYF. The J gene is TRBJ2-3, the V gene TRBV2, with 12 nucleotides matching TRBD2. The junction had 9 bases not matched to a gene; V was cut back by 6 bases and J by 5 bases. Germline V CDR1 and CDR2: SNHLY, FYNNEI. This CDR3 has 16 amino acids. The full variable domain, with the rest looked up from reference TRBV2 and TRBJ2-3, is EPEVTQTPSHQVTQMGQEVILRCVPISNHLYFYWYRQILGQKVEFLVSFYNNEISEKSEIFDDQFSVERPDGSNFTLKIRSTKLEDSAMYFCASRPSGGASVDTQYFGPGTRLTVL.

The chain joins TRBV9 to TRBJ2-3, with 10 bases fitting TRBD1. The CDR3 runs to 16 residues. The germline V gene encodes CDR1 SGDLS and CDR2 YYNGEE. V trimming: 4 bases; J trimming: 6 bases; junction bases outside the gene matches: 11. CDR3 in amino acids: CASSKERGQGLDTQYF. Written as DNA, the CDR3 is TGTGCCAGCAGCAAGGAGCGGGGACAGGGGTTGGATACGCAGTATTTT.

The chain carries TRBV28 and TRBJ2-7; the match to TRBD2 covers 9 bases. J was trimmed by 2 bases and V by 6 bases; bases with no gene match: 8. CDR1 and CDR2 (germline): MDHEN, SYDVKM. The CDR3 contains 15 residues. The DNA for the CDR3 is TGTGCCAGCAGGTCCCGACTAGCGGAGCCCTACGAGCAGTACTTC. It yields the protein CASRSRLAEPYEQYF.

The J gene is TRBJ2-2, the V gene TRBV10-3; 8 nucleotides agree with TRBD1. The CDR3 has 14 residues. V was pared by 6 bases and J by 4 bases, with 4 bases of the junction left unmatched. The V gene's germline CDR1 is ENHRY and CDR2 SYGVKD. CDR3 sequence: CAIRGQGSTGELFF. The CDR3 DNA is TGTGCCATCAGAGGACAGGGATCCACCGGGGAGCTGTTTTTT.

The CDR3 here is CASSLNSVEQYF. CDR3 coding DNA: TGTGCCAGCAGTCTCAACTCTGTCGAGCAGTACTTC. This chain joins TRBV12-3 or TRBV12-4 and TRBJ2-7; D gene uncertain. The CDR3 is 12 residues long. V shed 5 bases and J shed 6 bases, with 11 bases lying between them.

The chain recombines TRBV7-6 with TRBJ2-1, with 9 bases fitting TRBD2. V trimming: 6 bases; J trimming: 2 bases; junction bases outside the gene matches: 11. This CDR3 contains 17 residues. Germline CDR1 SGHVS, CDR2 FNYEAQ. CDR3: CASSSLGKRGAYNEQFF. The CDR3 DNA reads TGTGCCAGCAGTTCCCTAGGGAAGCGGGGGGCCTACAATGAGCAGTTCTTC.

This sequence joins TRBV27 and TRBJ2-1; D is unclear. This CDR3 has 13 residues. Germline CDR1 and CDR2: MNHEY and SMNVEV (reference sequence). Between the trimmed V and J ends, which lost 6 bases and 3 bases, there was a span of 9 bases. CDR3 sequence reads: CASSLDNYNEQFF. Written as DNA, the CDR3 is TGTGCCAGCAGCCTTGACAACTACAATGAGCAGTTCTTC.

CDR3 loop: CASSRDLSYEQYF. CDR3 bases: TGTGCCAGCAGTCGGGATTTGTCCTACGAGCAGTACTTC. The chain combines TRBV11-1 with TRBJ2-7, with a tentative D call TRBD2 (5 bases). The CDR3 has 13 amino acids. Deletions cut 6 bases from V and 1 base from J, with 10 bases between. Germline lookup yields CDR1 SGHAT and CDR2 FQDESV (reference sequence).

The rearrangement joins TRBV6-4 to TRBJ2-1; D is uncertain. From germline, CDR1 is MRHNA and CDR2 SNTAGT. The CDR3 is 15 residues long. V was pared by 3 bases and J by 0 bases, with 9 bases between. CDR3 amino acids: CASSEDGRSYNEQFF. For the CDR3, the DNA is TGTGCCAGCAGTGAAGACGGCCGCTCCTACAATGAGCAGTTCTTC.

V gene TRBV30 combines with J gene TRBJ2-2; D might be TRBD2 (6 bases). The CDR3 contains 13 residues. V lost 3 bases and J lost 4, with 9 bases in between. Germline V lookup: CDR1 GTSNPN, CDR2 SVGIG (reference sequence). CDR3 protein: CAWSLASTGELFF. The CDR3 DNA sequence: TGTGCCTGGAGCCTAGCGTCCACCGGGGAGCTGTTTTTT. Full variable domain (remainder filled in from reference TRBV30 and TRBJ2-2): SQTIHQWPATLVQPVGSPLSLECTVEGTSNPNLYWYRQAAGRGLQLLFYSVGIGQISSEVPQNLSASRPQDRQFILSSKKLLLSDSGFYLCAWSLASTGELFFGEGSRLTVL.

This chain uses TRBV6-5 with TRBJ1-1; TRBD1 is a possible D gene (6 bases). Germline CDR1 and CDR2: MNHEY and SVGAGI. Trimming removed 3 bases at V and 4 bases at J, with 15 bases between. This CDR3 is built from 15 residues. The CDR3 spells CASSYGAGAGTEAFF. The DNA of the CDR3 is TGTGCCAGCAGTTATGGGGCGGGGGCTGGCACTGAAGCTTTCTTT.

The chain has TRBV11-2 and TRBJ1-3, with unresolved D. This CDR3 contains 14 residues. Trimming removed 3 bases from V and 0 bases from J, with 6 bases in between. In germline, CDR1 is SGHAT, CDR2 FQNNGV. The CDR3 DNA follows: TGTGCCAGCAGCTTGGGCGTCTCTGGAAACACCATATATTTT. The encoded protein is CASSLGVSGNTIYF.

In DNA, the CDR3 is TGTGCCAGCAGCCCGTTGAGGCCCCAGGGGGGGACCGCGTATGGCTACACCTTC. It specifies CASSPLRPQGGTAYGYTF. The chain combines TRBV5-6 with TRBJ1-2, with 7 bases aligning to TRBD1. Trimming at V came to 4 bases and at J to 5 bases, leaving 20 bases not matched to a gene. CDR1 is SGHDT and CDR2 is YYEEEE in the germline V gene. The CDR3 runs to 18 residues.

The genes are TRBV7-3 and TRBJ2-1; 10 bases agree with TRBD2. Germline V gene lookup returns CDR1 SGHTA and CDR2 FQGTGA. This CDR3 is built from 13 residues. With V trimmed by 3 bases and J by 10 bases, 3 bases remained unmatched. The CDR3 bases are TGTGCCAGCAGCTTTCAGCGGGGGGGCGAGCAGTTCTTC. This translates into CASSFQRGGEQFF.

This chain links TRBV7-2 with TRBJ1-2, with D unclear. Germline CDR1 reads SGHTA; CDR2 reads FQGNSA. The CDR3 totals 13 residues. The germline V and J ends were trimmed by 5 bases and 7 bases, with 14 bases remaining between them. The chain's CDR3 is CASSPDPGSGYTF. CDR3 coding DNA: TGTGCCAGCAGCCCTGACCCCGGGAGTGGCTACACCTTC. The entire variable domain, with the rest obtained from reference TRBV7-2 and TRBJ1-2, is as follows: GAGVSQSPSNKVTEKGKDVELRCDPISGHTALYWYRQSLGQGLEFLIYFQGNSAPDKSGLPSDRFSAERTGGSVSTLTIQRTQQEDSAVYLCASSPDPGSGYTFGSGTRLTVV.

This chain uses TRBV13 with TRBJ1-2; 12 nucleotides match TRBD1. Per the germline V gene, CDR1 is PRHDT and CDR2 is FYEKMQ (reference sequence). V lost 5 bases to trimming and J lost 7 bases; unmatched junction nucleotides: 8. The CDR3 runs to 15 residues. CDR3 region: CASSILGQGASGYTF. Written as DNA, the CDR3 is TGTGCCAGCAGCATTCTGGGACAGGGGGCTAGTGGCTACACCTTC.

The gene calls are TRBV5-8 and TRBJ1-5; possibly TRBD1 for D (6 bases). Trimming pared 2 bases from V and 5 bases from J, leaving 14 bases between. CDR1 is SGHTS, CDR2 YDEGEE, per germline. The CDR3 length is 15 residues. CDR3 amino acids: CASSFGGLGYQPQHF. CDR3 coding DNA: TGTGCCAGCAGCTTCGGGGGCTTGGGATATCAGCCCCAGCATTTT.

V and J are TRBV6-2 or TRBV6-3 and TRBJ2-7; 9 bases map to TRBD2. CDR3 length equals 14 residues. Per germline, CDR1 MNHEY and CDR2 SVGEGT. The trim removed 5 bases at V and 7 bases at J, leaving 9 bases unmatched. CDR3 protein: CASSLSGGYLEQYF. The CDR3 DNA is TGTGCCAGCAGTCTTAGCGGGGGATATTTGGAGCAGTACTTC.

The chain combines TRBV11-3 with TRBJ2-6, with a possible D match to TRBD2 (5 bases). V gave up 3 bases and J gave up 3 bases, with 9 bases separating them. This CDR3 comprises 15 residues. Germline CDR1 and CDR2: SGHNT and YENEEA. CDR3 in amino acids: CASSFSRDGANVLTF. DNA of the CDR3: TGTGCCAGCAGCTTCTCCCGGGATGGGGCCAACGTCCTGACTTTC. The variable domain in full, completed from reference TRBV11-3 and TRBJ2-6, reads EAGVVQSPRYKIIEKKQPVAFWCNPISGHNTLYWYLQNLGQGPELLIRYENEEAVDDSQLPKDRFSAERLKGVDSTLKIQPAELGDSAVYLCASSFSRDGANVLTFGAGSRLTVL.

The chain is built from TRBV28 and TRBJ2-5, with D unclear. Trimming pared 5 bases from V and 5 bases from J, leaving 12 bases between. The CDR3 has 13 amino acids. Germline CDR1 MDHEN, CDR2 SYDVKM. The CDR3: CASSVVNGETQYF. CDR3 DNA sequence: TGTGCCAGCAGTGTGGTCAATGGGGAGACCCAGTACTTC.

The chain is built from TRBV19 and TRBJ2-5; D is unclear. Germline V lookup: CDR1 LNHDA, CDR2 SQIVND (reference sequence). V was trimmed by 5 bases and J by 2 bases, leaving 3 bases between them. The CDR3 spans 11 residues. CDR3 loop: CASSEQETQYF. CDR3 bases: TGTGCCAGTAGTGAGCAAGAGACCCAGTACTTC.

CDR3 bases: TGTGCCAGCACCAAACTCAGGGCAGCCTACGAGCAGTACTTC. Amino acid sequence: CASTKLRAAYEQYF. The chain has TRBV7-8 and TRBJ2-7, with D perhaps TRBD1 (5 bases). Germline loops: CDR1 SGHVS, CDR2 FQNEAQ. There are 14 residues in the CDR3. V lost 7 bases, J lost 2 bases, and 15 bases lay in between. The full variable domain, in which reference TRBV7-8 and TRBJ2-7 provide the parts outside the CDR3, is GAGVSQSPRYKVAKRGQDVALRCDPISGHVSLFWYQQALGQGPEFLTYFQNEAQLDKSGLPSDRFFAERPEGSVSTLKIQRTQQEDSAVYLCASTKLRAAYEQYFGPGTRLTVT.

The V gene is TRBV2, the J gene TRBJ2-5; no clear D. This CDR3 has 12 residues. V lost 4 bases and J lost 5, with 8 bases in between. Germline CDR1 reads SNHLY; CDR2 reads FYNNEI. This chain's CDR3 is CASSGEHETQYF. For the CDR3, the DNA is TGTGCCAGCAGTGGAGAACACGAGACCCAGTACTTC.

This clone has just one count. This chain links TRBV28 with TRBJ2-3, with TRBD1 matching 10 bases. The V and J ends lost 7 bases and 4 bases, in that order; junction bases with no gene match: 5. This CDR3 is built from 14 residues. Germline V gene lookup returns CDR1 MDHEN and CDR2 SYDVKM. The CDR3 nucleotides read TGTGCCAGCACAATGACAGGGGGCGCAGATACGCAGTATTTT. Encoded protein: CASTMTGGADTQYF. The complete variable domain, with remaining parts taken from reference TRBV28 and TRBJ2-3, reads DVKVTQSSRYLVKRTGEKVFLECVQDMDHENMFWYRQDPGLGLRLIYFSYDVKMKEKGDIPEGYSVSREKKERFSLILESASTNQTSMYLCASTMTGGADTQYFGPGTRLTVL.

V gene TRBV6-5 combines with J gene TRBJ2-1; TRBD2 might be the D (5 bases). The germline V gene has CDR1 MNHEY and CDR2 SVGAGI. With 0 bases removed from V and 8 bases from J, the gap between germline ends came to 17 bases. The CDR3 totals 16 residues. The CDR3 sequence: CASSYSRTGESYEQFF. The CDR3 DNA reads TGTGCCAGCAGTTACTCTCGAACCGGGGAGTCCTATGAGCAGTTCTTC.

The rearrangement joins TRBV7-8 to TRBJ1-4; a weak D match, TRBD1 (5 bases). Trimming cost V 1 base and J 7 bases, with 19 bases left between them. From germline, CDR1 is SGHVS and CDR2 FQNEAQ. The CDR3 covers 17 residues. This CDR3 is CASSLDGARAGGEKLFF. In nucleotides, the CDR3 is TGTGCCAGCAGCTTAGATGGCGCCCGGGCCGGGGGTGAAAAACTGTTTTTT.